The TCR beta chain described here comes from a study of OX40 agonist ivuxolimab in advanced cancers. In the study overall: The patients received ivuxolimab by intravenous route every 2 weeks at 0.01 to 10 mg/kg. Subjects had a mean age of about 61 years, with a range of 23 to 79; less than 90% were male.

This clone was seen once. No antigen is known for it. TCRdb's copy holds only in-frame clones and misses some; the assay was immunoSEQ multiplex PCR. The sample lists roughly 48,000 clones; approximately 87% were seen once. Peripheral blood came from all dose cohorts at three timepoints. In germline, CDR1 is MNHEY, CDR2 SMNVEV (reference sequence). The CDR3 consists of 11 residues. Trimming took 2 bases from V and 6 from J, leaving 5 bases between them. Findings and limits, study-wide: Antigen specificity remained undetermined for the expanded peripheral T cells.

This specimen consisted of CD4+ or CD8+ T cells sorted from blood, obtained in a trial of the OX40 agonist ivuxolimab. The chain has TRBV27 and TRBJ2-7, with no clear D. This clonotype was sampled from an adult with an advanced solid tumor such as melanoma, head and neck, liver or kidney cancer. As DNA, the CDR3 is TGTGCCAGCAGTTTAGGGTCCGAGCAGTACTTC. This translates into CASSLGSEQYF.